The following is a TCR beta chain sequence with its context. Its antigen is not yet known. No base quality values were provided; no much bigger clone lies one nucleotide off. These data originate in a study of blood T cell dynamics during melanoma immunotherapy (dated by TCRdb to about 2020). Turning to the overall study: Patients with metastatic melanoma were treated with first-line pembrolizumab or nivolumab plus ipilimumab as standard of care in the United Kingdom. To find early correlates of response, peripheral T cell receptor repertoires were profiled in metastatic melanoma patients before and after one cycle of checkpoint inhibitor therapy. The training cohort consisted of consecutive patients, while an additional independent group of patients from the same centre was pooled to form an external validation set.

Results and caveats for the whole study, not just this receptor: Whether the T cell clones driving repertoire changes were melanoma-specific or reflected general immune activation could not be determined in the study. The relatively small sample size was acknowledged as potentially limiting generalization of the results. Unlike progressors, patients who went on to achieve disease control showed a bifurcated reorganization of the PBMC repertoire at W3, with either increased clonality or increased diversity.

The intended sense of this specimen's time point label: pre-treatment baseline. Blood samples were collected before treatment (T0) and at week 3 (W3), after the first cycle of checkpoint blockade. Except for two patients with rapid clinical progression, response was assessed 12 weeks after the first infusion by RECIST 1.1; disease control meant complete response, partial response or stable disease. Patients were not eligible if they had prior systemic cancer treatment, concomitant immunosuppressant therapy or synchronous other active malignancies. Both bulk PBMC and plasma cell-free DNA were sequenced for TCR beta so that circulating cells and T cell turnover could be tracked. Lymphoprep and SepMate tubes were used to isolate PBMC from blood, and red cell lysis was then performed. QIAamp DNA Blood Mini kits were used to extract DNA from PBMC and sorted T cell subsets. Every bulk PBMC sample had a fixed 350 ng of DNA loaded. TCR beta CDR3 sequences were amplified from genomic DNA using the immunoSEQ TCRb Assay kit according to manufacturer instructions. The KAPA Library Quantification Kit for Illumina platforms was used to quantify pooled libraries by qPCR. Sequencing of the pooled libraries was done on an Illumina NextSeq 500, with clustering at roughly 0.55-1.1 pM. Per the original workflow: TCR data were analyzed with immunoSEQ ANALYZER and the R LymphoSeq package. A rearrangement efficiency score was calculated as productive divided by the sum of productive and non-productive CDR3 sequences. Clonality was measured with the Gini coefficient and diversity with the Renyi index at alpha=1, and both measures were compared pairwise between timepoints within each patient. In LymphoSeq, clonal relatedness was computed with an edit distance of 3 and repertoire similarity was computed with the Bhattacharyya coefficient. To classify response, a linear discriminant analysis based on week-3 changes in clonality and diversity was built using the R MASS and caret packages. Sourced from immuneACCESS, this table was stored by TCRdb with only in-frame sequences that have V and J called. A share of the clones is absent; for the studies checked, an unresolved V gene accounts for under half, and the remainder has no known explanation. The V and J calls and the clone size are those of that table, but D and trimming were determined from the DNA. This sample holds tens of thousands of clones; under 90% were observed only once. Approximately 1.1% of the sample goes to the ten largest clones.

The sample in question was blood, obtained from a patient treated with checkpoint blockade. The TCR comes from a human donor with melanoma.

The CDR3 amino acid sequence is: CASSQTGEGYNEQFF. Read as DNA, the sequence is TGTGCCAGCAGCCAGACAGGGGAGGGATACAATGAGCAGTTCTTC. The receptor chain draws on TRBV28 and TRBJ2-1; matching of 8 bases hints at TRBD1 as the D gene. From the germline V gene, CDR1 is MDHEN and CDR2 is SYDVKM. Inclusive of the bounding cysteine and phenylalanine, the CDR3 is 15 residues long. Solely the CDR3 DNA is kept, with 45 bases framed from the first base. Relative to germline, V is 6 bases shorter and J is 4 bases shorter, with 16 bases between their ends.